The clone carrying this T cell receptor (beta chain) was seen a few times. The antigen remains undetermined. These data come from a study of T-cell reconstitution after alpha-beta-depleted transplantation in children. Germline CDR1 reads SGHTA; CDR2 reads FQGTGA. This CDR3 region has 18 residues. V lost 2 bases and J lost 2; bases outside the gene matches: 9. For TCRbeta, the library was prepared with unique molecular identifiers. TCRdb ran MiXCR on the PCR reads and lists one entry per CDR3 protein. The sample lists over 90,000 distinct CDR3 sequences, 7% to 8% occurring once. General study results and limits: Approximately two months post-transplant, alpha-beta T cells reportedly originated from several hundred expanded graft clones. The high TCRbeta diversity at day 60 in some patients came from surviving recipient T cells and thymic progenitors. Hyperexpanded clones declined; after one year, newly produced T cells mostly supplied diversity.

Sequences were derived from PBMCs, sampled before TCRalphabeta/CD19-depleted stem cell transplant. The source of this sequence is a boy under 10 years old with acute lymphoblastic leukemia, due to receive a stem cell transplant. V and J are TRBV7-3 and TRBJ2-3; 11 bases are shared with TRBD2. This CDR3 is CASSLVGLAGGLTDTQYF. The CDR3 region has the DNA TGTGCCAGCAGCTTAGTGGGCCTAGCGGGGGGCCTCACAGATACGCAGTATTTT.